The 3 T cell receptor beta chains given below trace back to one sample, sequenced in a study of cytomegalovirus exposure and HLA in healthy donors. The PCR employed 60 Vbeta primers together with 13 Jbeta primers. The data were produced by immunoSEQ multiplex PCR, yet TCRdb's version contains in-frame clones alone and is incomplete. This table has roughly 190,000 clones, about four fifths appearing once. Material: PBMCs. These receptors were obtained from a female donor in good health and CMV-seronegative.

The chain recombines TRBV6-6 with TRBJ1-2, with TRBD1 as a possible D gene (5 bases). V was pared by 0 bases and J by 7 bases, with 15 bases between. The CDR3 runs 15 residues. Germline CDR1 is MNHNY and CDR2 is SVGAGI (reference sequence). CDR3 region: CASSYSGDRATGYTF. For the CDR3, the DNA is TGTGCCAGCAGTTACTCTGGCGACAGAGCAACTGGCTACACCTTC.

This clone was seen a few times. V gene TRBV19 combines with J gene TRBJ2-7; 7 positions agree with TRBD1. Trimming took 8 bases from V and 4 from J; bases not matched to a gene: 8. The germline gives CDR1 LNHDA, CDR2 SQIVND (reference sequence). The CDR3 is 13 amino acids. The DNA of the CDR3 is TGTGCCAGTCGAGGCGAGGGGGCGTACGAGCAGTACTTC. Its protein is CASRGEGAYEQYF.

This chain joins TRBV18 and TRBJ1-2; 7 nucleotides agree with TRBD1. The CDR3 extends over 15 amino acids. V was pared by 3 bases and J by 4 bases, with 8 bases of the junction left unmatched. The germline V gene encodes CDR1 KGHSH and CDR2 LQKENI. The CDR3 here is CASSPGTDQLYGYTF. CDR3 DNA: TGTGCCAGCTCACCGGGGACAGATCAACTCTATGGCTACACCTTC.